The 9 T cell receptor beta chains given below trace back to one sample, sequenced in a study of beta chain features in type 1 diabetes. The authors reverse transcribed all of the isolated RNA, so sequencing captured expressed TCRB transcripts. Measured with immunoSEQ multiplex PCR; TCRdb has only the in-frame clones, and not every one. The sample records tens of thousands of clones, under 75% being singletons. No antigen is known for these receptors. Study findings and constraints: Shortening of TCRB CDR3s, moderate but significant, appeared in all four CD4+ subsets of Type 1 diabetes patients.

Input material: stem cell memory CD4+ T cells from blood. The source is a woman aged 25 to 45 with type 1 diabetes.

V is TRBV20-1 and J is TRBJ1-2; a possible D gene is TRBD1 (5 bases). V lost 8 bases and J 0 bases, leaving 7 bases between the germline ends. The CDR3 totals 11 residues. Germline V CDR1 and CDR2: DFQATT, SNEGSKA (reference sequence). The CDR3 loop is CSSTANYGYTF. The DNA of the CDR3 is TGCAGTTCGACAGCTAACTATGGCTACACCTTC.

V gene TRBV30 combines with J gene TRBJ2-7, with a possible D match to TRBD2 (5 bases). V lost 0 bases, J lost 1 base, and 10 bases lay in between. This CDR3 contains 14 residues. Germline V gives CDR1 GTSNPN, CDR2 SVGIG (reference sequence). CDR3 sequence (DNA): TGTGCCTGGAGTGTACCGGGCGGGTCCTACGAGCAGTACTTC. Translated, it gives CAWSVPGGSYEQYF.

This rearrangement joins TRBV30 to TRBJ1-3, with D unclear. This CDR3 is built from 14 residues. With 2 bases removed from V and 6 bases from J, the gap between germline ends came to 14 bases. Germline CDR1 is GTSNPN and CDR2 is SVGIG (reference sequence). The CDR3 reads CAWSRTGDANTIYF. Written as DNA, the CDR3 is TGTGCCTGGAGTAGGACTGGGGATGCAAACACCATATATTTT.

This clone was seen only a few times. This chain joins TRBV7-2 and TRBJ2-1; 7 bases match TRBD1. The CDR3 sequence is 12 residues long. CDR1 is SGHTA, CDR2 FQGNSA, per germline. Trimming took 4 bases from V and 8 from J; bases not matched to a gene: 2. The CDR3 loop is CASSSQGYEQFF. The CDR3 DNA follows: TGTGCCAGCAGCTCACAGGGGTATGAGCAGTTCTTC.

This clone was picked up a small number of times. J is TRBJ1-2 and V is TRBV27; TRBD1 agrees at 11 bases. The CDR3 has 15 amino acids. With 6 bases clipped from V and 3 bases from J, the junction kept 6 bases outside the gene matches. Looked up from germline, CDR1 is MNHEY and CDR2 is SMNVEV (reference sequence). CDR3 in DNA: TGTGCCAGCAGGGGACCGGGACAGGGGGACTATGGCTACACCTTC. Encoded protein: CASRGPGQGDYGYTF.

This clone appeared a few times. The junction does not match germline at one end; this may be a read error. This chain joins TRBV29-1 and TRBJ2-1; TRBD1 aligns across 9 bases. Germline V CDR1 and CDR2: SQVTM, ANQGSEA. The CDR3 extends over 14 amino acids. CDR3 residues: CSALDRGPYNEQFF. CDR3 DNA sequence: TGCAGCGCCCTGGACAGGGGACCCTATAATGAGCAGTTCTTC.

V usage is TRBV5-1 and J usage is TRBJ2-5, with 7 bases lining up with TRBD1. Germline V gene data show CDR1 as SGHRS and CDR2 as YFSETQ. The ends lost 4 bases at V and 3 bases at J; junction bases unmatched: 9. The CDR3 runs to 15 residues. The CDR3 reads CASSRTGTEEETQYF. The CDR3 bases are TGCGCCAGCAGCAGAACCGGGACAGAGGAAGAGACCCAGTACTTC.

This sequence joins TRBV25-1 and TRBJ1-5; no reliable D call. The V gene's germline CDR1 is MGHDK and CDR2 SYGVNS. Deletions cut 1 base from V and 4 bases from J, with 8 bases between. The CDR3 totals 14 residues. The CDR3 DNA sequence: TGTGCCAGCAGTGAATTACAGTCAAATCAGCCCCAGCATTTT. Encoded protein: CASSELQSNQPQHF.

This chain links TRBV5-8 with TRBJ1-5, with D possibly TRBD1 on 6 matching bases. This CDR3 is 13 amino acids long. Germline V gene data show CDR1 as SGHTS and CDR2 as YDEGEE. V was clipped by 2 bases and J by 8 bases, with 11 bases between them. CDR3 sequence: CASSFRTEKPQHF. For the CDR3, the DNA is TGTGCCAGCAGCTTTAGGACAGAGAAGCCCCAGCATTTT.